This T cell receptor (beta chain) was recorded in a study of blood T cell repertoires in COVID-19. Study at large: Nucleic acid was either cDNA or gDNA, and it came from T cells, B-cell-depleted T cells, or PBMCs.

Repertoires were generated with immunoSEQ multiplex PCR, while TCRdb's copy carries only in-frame clones and drops some. Here the sample spans more than 95,000 clones, around 76% being singletons. The sequence came from a woman between 70 and 85 years old with acute or convalescent COVID-19. The sequencing input was peripheral blood.

The CDR3 spells CASSPRTGRDEKLFF. As DNA, the CDR3 is TGTGCCAGCTCACCCCGGACAGGGCGGGATGAAAAACTGTTTTTT. This chain joins TRBV18 and TRBJ1-4; the match to TRBD1 covers 8 bases. This CDR3 has 15 residues. V was pared by 3 bases and J by 6 bases, with 6 bases of the junction left unmatched. Germline V gene lookup returns CDR1 KGHSH and CDR2 LQKENI.